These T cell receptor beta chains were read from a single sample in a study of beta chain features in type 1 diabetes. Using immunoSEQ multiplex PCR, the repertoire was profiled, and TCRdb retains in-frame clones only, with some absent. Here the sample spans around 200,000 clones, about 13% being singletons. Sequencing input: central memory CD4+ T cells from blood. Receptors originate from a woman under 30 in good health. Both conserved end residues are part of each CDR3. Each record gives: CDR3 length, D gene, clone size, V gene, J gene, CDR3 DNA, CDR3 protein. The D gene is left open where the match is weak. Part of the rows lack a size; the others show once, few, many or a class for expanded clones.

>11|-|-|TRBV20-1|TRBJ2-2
TGCAGTGCTAAGGGAGCCGGGGAGCTGTTTTTT
CSAKGAGELFF
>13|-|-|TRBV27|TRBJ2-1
TGTGCCAGCACCGGAGGGTCCGACAATGAGCAGTTCTTC
CASTGGSDNEQFF
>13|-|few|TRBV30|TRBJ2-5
TGTGCCTGGAGTGTAAAGGGGCCAGAGACCCAGTACTTC
CAWSVKGPETQYF
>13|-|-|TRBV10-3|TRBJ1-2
TGTGCCACCTTAAGCCGGGACAAACATGGCTACACCTTC
CATLSRDKHGYTF
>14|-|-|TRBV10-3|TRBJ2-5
TGTGCCATCAGCGCGGGCAGTTCGATGGAGACCCAGTACTTC
CAISAGSSMETQYF
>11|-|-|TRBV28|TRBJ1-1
TGTGCCAGCAGTTTCTGGAGAGAAGCTTTCTTT
CASSFWREAFF
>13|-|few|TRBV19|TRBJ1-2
TGTGCCAGTAGCAGGGACTGGGGCTATGGCTACACCTTC
CASSRDWGYGYTF
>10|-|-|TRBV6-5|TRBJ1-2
TGTGCATCAGGGGACTATGGCTACACCTTC
CASGDYGYTF
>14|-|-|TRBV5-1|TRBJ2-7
TGCGCCAGCAGCTTGGGTCTAGCCAACTACGAGCAGTACTTC
CASSLGLANYEQYF
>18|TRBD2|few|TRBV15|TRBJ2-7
TGTGCCACCAGCAGAGACGGGACTAGCGAGGGAGGGTTCTACGAGCAGTACTTC
CATSRDGTSEGGFYEQYF
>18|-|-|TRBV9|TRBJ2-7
TGTGCCAGCAGCGTATTCCCCTGGAGGCAGGACGAAGCCTACGAGCAGTACTTC
CASSVFPWRQDEAYEQYF
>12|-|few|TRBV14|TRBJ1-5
TGTGCCAGCAGCCTCGGGAATCAGCCCCAGCATTTT
CASSLGNQPQHF
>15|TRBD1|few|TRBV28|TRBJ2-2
TGTGCCAACTCGGACAGGGTGCCGGACACGAAAGAGCTGTTTTTT
CANSDRVPDTKELFF
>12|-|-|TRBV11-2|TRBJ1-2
TGTGCCAGCAGCTTTACAGACTATGGCTACACCTTC
CASSFTDYGYTF
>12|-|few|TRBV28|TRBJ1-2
TGTGCCAGCAGTTTGCAGGGCTATGGCTACACCTTC
CASSLQGYGYTF
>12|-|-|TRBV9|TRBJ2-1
TGTGCCAGCGGCCACCTGGAGAATGAGCAGTTCTTC
CASGHLENEQFF
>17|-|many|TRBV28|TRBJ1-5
TGTGCCAGCAGTTTCAGCGCGGGGGAACCTAGCAATCAGCCCCAGCATTTT
CASSFSAGEPSNQPQHF
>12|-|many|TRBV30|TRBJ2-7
TGTGCCTGGAGTGTATTGACCGGGGAGCAGTACTTC
CAWSVLTGEQYF
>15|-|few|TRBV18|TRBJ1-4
TGTGCCAGCTCACCACCTGGGTGGGCGGGTGAAAAACTGTTTTTT
CASSPPGWAGEKLFF
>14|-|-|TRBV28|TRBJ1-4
TGTGCCAGCAGTTGGGAGTTGAAAGATGAAAAACTGTTTTTT
CASSWELKDEKLFF
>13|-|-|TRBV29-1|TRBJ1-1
TGCAGCGTTGAATACAGCCTGAACACTGAAGCTTTCTTT
CSVEYSLNTEAFF
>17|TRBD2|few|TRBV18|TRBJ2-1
TGTGCCAGCTCACCAAATGGTGGCGGGAGTTTCTACAATGAGCAGTTCTTC
CASSPNGGGSFYNEQFF
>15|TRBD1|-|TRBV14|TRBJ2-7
TGTGCCAGCAGCCCCCGACAGGGGCGGTCCTACGAGCAGTACTTC
CASSPRQGRSYEQYF
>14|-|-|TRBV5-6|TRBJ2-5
TGTGCCAGCAGCTCAAGGGTACAGGGACAGACCCAGTACTTC
CASSSRVQGQTQYF
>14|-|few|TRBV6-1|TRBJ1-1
TGTGCCAGCAGTGAAACACCCCTGAACACTGAAGCTTTCTTT
CASSETPLNTEAFF
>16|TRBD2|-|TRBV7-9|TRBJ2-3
TGTGCCAGCAGCTCCCTAGCGGGAGCCAGCACAGATACGCAGTATTTT
CASSSLAGASTDTQYF
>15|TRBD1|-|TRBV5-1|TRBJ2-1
TGCGCCAGCAGCCCACCCGGACAGGGGTTGGGTGAGCAGTTCTTC
CASSPPGQGLGEQFF
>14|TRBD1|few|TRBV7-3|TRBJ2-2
TGTGCCAGCAGCCCGACAGGGCTTTACGGGGAGCTGTTTTTT
CASSPTGLYGELFF
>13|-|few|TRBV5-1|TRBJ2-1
TGCGCCAGCAGCTTGGTAGCGAGCAATGAGCAGTTCTTC
CASSLVASNEQFF
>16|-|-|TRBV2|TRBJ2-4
TGTGCCAGCAGTGAACCGCGGGCGGTAGCCAAAAACATTCAGTACTTC
CASSEPRAVAKNIQYF
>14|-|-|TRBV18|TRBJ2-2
TGTGCCAGCTCACCACCAGGGGGCACCGGGGAGCTGTTTTTT
CASSPPGGTGELFF
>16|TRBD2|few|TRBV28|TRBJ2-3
TGTGCCAGCGACTCCGGACTAGCGAGGGAAGTAGATACGCAGTATTTT
CASDSGLAREVDTQYF
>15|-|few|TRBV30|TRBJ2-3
TGTGCCTGGACCGAGGATAGCCGATTCACAGATACGCAGTATTTT
CAWTEDSRFTDTQYF
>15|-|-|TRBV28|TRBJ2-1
TGTGCCAGCAGTTTACCTGCTAGAACTTACAATGAGCAGTTCTTC
CASSLPARTYNEQFF